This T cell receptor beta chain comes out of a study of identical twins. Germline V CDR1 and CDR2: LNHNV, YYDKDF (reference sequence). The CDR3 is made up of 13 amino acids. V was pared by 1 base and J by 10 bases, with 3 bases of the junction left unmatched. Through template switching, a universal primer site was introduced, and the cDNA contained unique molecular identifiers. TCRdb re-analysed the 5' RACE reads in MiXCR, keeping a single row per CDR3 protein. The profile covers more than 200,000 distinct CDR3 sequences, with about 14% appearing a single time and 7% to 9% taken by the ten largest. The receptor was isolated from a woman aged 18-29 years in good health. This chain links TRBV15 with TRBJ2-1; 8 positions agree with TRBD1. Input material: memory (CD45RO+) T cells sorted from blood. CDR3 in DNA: TGTGCCACCAGCAGAGGACAGGGGTTGGAGCAGTTCTTC. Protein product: CATSRGQGLEQFF.